These T cell receptor beta chains were read from a single sample in a study of T cells in Graves' hyperthyroidism and ophthalmopathy. TCRdb recomputed calls from the multiplex PCR reads with MiXCR, one row per CDR3 protein. The table includes about 700,000 distinct CDR3 sequences, around 13% detected once. The material sequenced was blood. These receptors were collected from a woman aged 18 to 35 with Graves' hyperthyroidism. The CDR3 runs from the conserved cysteine through the conserved F or W. D genes are given only for firm matches. Only part of the rows carry a size: once, few, many, or a class if the clone is expanded.

CDR3aa: CASWGGDNEQFF; CDR3nt: TGTGCCAGTTGGGGGGGCGACAATGAGCAGTTCTTC; len: 12; v_gene: TRBV28; d_gene: -; j_gene: TRBJ2-1; abundance: -
CDR3aa: CASSSYRSRDYEQYF; CDR3nt: TGTGCCAGCAGCTCATACCGGTCACGAGACTACGAGCAGTACTTC; len: 15; v_gene: TRBV7-8; d_gene: -; j_gene: TRBJ2-7; abundance: few
CDR3aa: CASRPAPQETQYF; CDR3nt: TGTGCCAGCAGACCCGCCCCTCAAGAGACCCAGTACTTC; len: 13; v_gene: TRBV27; d_gene: -; j_gene: TRBJ2-5; abundance: -
CDR3aa: CASSSLDGNTEAFF; CDR3nt: TGTGCCAGCAGTTCCCTAGATGGGAACACTGAAGCTTTCTTT; len: 14; v_gene: TRBV6-5; d_gene: -; j_gene: TRBJ1-1; abundance: many
CDR3aa: CSAWDPTMKQFF; CDR3nt: TGCAGTGCTTGGGACCCAACAATGAAGCAGTTCTTC; len: 12; v_gene: TRBV20-1; d_gene: -; j_gene: TRBJ2-1; abundance: many
CDR3aa: CASSPADIRGDQPQHF; CDR3nt: TGTGCCAGCAGCCCGGCGGACATACGGGGCGATCAGCCCCAGCATTTT; len: 16; v_gene: TRBV7-9; d_gene: -; j_gene: TRBJ1-5; abundance: many
CDR3aa: CASSQDGWGSTDTQYF; CDR3nt: TGTGCCAGCAGCCAAGACGGCTGGGGAAGCACAGATACGCAGTATTTT; len: 16; v_gene: TRBV3-1; d_gene: -; j_gene: TRBJ2-3; abundance: few
CDR3aa: CSVTLGSFFLSEQFF; CDR3nt: TGCAGCGTTACCCTGGGCAGTTTCTTCCTCAGTGAGCAGTTCTTC; len: 15; v_gene: TRBV29-1; d_gene: -; j_gene: TRBJ2-1; abundance: many
CDR3aa: CASGGGDGRAYNEQFF; CDR3nt: TGTGCCAGCGGGGGGGGGGACGGCAGGGCCTACAATGAGCAGTTCTTC; len: 16; v_gene: TRBV7-3; d_gene: TRBD2; j_gene: TRBJ2-1; abundance: -
CDR3aa: CASSRDGPREKLFF; CDR3nt: TGTGCCAGCAGCCGGGACGGTCCGCGTGAAAAACTGTTTTTT; len: 14; v_gene: TRBV7-8; d_gene: -; j_gene: TRBJ1-4; abundance: -
CDR3aa: CASSSGPDSYEQYF; CDR3nt: TGTGCCAGCTCGTCGGGCCCCGACTCCTACGAGCAGTACTTC; len: 14; v_gene: TRBV2; d_gene: -; j_gene: TRBJ2-7; abundance: many
CDR3aa: CATSERRSTDTQYF; CDR3nt: TGTGCCACCAGTGAACGGAGAAGCACAGATACGCAGTATTTT; len: 14; v_gene: TRBV24-1; d_gene: -; j_gene: TRBJ2-3; abundance: many
CDR3aa: CASSYSTGGAFF; CDR3nt: TGTGCCAGCAGTTACTCGACAGGGGGAGCTTTCTTT; len: 12; v_gene: TRBV6-2/TRBV6-3; d_gene: TRBD1; j_gene: TRBJ1-1; abundance: many
CDR3aa: CASSEDVVRGETQYF; CDR3nt: TGTGCCAGCAGTGAAGACGTCGTCAGGGGGGAGACCCAGTACTTC; len: 15; v_gene: TRBV6-1; d_gene: TRBD1; j_gene: TRBJ2-5; abundance: many
CDR3aa: CASSYRMDSYEQYF; CDR3nt: TGTGCCAGCAGTTACAGGATGGATTCCTACGAGCAGTACTTC; len: 14; v_gene: TRBV6-5; d_gene: -; j_gene: TRBJ2-7; abundance: -
CDR3aa: CSARLPGTHRSAEDEQYF; CDR3nt: TGCAGTGCTCGCCTCCCGGGGACGCATCGGAGCGCCGAGGACGAGCAGTACTTC; len: 18; v_gene: TRBV20-1; d_gene: -; j_gene: TRBJ2-7; abundance: -
CDR3aa: CASRDSYYEQYF; CDR3nt: TGTGCCAGCCGGGACAGCTACTACGAGCAGTACTTC; len: 12; v_gene: TRBV2; d_gene: TRBD1; j_gene: TRBJ2-7; abundance: -